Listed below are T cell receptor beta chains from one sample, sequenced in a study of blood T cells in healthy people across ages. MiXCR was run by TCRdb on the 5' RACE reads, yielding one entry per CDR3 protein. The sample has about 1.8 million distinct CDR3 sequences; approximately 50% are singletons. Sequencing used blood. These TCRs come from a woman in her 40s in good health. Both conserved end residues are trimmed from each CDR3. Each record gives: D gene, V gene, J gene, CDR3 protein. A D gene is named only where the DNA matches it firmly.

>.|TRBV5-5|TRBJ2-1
ASSPLPAMRGTYNEQF
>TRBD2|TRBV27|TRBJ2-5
ASSSSLAGAGTQY
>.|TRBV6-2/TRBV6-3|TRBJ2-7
ASSVPSGKENYEQY
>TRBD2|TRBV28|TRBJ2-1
ASRSSGTSSEQF
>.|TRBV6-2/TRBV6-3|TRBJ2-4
ASSSPWIAKNIQY
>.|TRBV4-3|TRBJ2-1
ASGHLSSYNEQF
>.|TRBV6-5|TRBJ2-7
ASSYLRTGTTYEQY
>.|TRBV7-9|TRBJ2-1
AGTGDRSYNEQF
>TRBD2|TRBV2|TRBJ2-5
ARSGTMETQY
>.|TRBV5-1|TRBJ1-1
ASSPGALTGSTAF
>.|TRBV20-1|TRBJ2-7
SARLPSTRMEQY
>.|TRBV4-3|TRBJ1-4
ASSRSGSVDEKLF
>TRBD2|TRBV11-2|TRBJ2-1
ASTLFWAGGPTDEQF
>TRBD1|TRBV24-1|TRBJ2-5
ATSDLRPDRGLPGTQY
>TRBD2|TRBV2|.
ATGSGLAAETQY
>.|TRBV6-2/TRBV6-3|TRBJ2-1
AVQDSQEPQF
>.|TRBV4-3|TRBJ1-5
ASSQDIGGIGQPQH
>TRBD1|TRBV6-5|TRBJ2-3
ASSQQGVGTDAQY
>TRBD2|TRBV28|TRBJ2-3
ASSSFGTSGVADTQY
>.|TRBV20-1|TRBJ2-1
SASSGAAYNEQF
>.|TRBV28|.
ASIAGQTYEQY
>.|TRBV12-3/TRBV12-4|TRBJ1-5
ASSSLGNLNQPQH
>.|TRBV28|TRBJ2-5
ASSVGPWKAQY
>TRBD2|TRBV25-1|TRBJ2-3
ASSEGGRVPTDTQY
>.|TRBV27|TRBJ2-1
ASSLTQGGNEQF
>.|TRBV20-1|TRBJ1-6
SAARQAGNSPLH
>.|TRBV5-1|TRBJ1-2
ASGPGDTISYGYT
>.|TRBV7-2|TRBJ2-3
ASSDRGYTQY
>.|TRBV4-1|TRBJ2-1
ASSREGLLRFSYKEQF
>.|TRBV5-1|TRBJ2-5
ASSARSGASGTQY
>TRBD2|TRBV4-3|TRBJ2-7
ASSQVAAGEEDEQY
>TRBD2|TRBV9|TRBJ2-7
ASSVDTSGGALDEQY
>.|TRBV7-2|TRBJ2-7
ASSLETHEQY
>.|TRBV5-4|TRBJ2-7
ATGGPPTYEQY
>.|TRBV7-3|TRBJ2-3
ASSPPGLPTLETQY
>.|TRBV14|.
ASSQVRHPAPYEQY